Shown below are 13 T cell receptor beta chains from a single sample sequenced in a study of T cells after posttransplantation cyclophosphamide (TCRdb year 2016). Library creation used the immunoSEQ multiplex PCR assay. Drawn from immuneACCESS, this table holds only the in-frame rearrangements with V and J called that TCRdb kept. Clones are partly lost; checked studies trace under half to an unresolved V gene and leave the rest unexplained. Within this sample are over 5,500 clones, with about three quarters of them counted one time only. Roughly a quarter of the sample is in the top ten clones. Sample: memory CD4+ T cells sorted from blood. These receptors originate from a woman aged 45-59 years in good health and a related stem cell transplant donor.

The sample holds one count of this clone. This chain connects TRBV19 to TRBJ2-7, with 7 bases identical to TRBD2. CDR3 size: 18 residues. The V gene end was trimmed by 3 bases and the J gene end by 3 bases; junction bases not matched to a gene: 17. Germline V gives CDR1 LNHDA, CDR2 SQIVND (reference sequence). The DNA of the CDR3 is TGTGCCAGTAGTATGCTCCCCCCCGCGGGCGGGAGTAACTACGAGCAGTACTTC. Translated, it gives CASSMLPPAGGSNYEQYF.

The chain uses TRBV4-3 and TRBJ1-3; 9 bases fit TRBD1. Germline CDR1 and CDR2: LGHNA and YSLEER. This CDR3 contains 16 residues. V trimming: 3 bases; J trimming: 2 bases; junction bases outside the gene matches: 5. The CDR3 nucleotides read TGCGCCAGCAGCCAGAAACAGGGGGCCGCTGGAAACACCATATATTTT. Translated: CASSQKQGAAGNTIYF.

This clone was detected once. The chain has TRBV2 and TRBJ1-5; unclear D gene. Germline loops: CDR1 SNHLY, CDR2 FYNNEI. The CDR3 spans 14 residues. V was pared by 10 bases and J by 5 bases, with 18 bases between. CDR3 loop: CATQPLLRDQPQHF. CDR3 DNA sequence: TGTGCCACTCAGCCGCTACTGAGGGATCAGCCCCAGCATTTT.

This chain connects TRBV4-3 to TRBJ1-2, with 11 nucleotides matching TRBD1. The V gene's germline CDR1 is LGHNA and CDR2 YSLEER. This CDR3 contains 14 residues. J was trimmed by 8 bases and V by 1 base; bases with no gene match: 3. The CDR3, as DNA: TGCGCCAGCAGCCAAGGGACAGGGGGCGGCGGCTACACCTTC. It codes for CASSQGTGGGGYTF.

This clone appeared a few times. The rearrangement joins TRBV4-3 to TRBJ2-2; TRBD1 matches at 7 bases. V lost 3 bases and J lost 1; bases outside the gene matches: 2. Germline V lookup: CDR1 LGHNA, CDR2 YSLEER. The CDR3 sequence is 15 residues long. The CDR3 sequence is CASSHRDRNTGELFF. CDR3 DNA sequence: TGCGCCAGCAGCCACCGGGACAGGAACACCGGGGAGCTGTTTTTT.

This clone was counted a single time. V is TRBV6-5 and J is TRBJ1-5, with D maybe TRBD1 (6 bases). V was cut by 4 bases and J by 6 bases, with 10 bases left in between. Germline CDR1 is MNHEY and CDR2 is SVGAGI. This CDR3 region has 13 residues. CDR3 amino acids: CASSFSRGQPQHF. In DNA, the CDR3 is TGTGCCAGCAGTTTCTCCAGGGGTCAGCCCCAGCATTTT.

The chain is built from TRBV14 and TRBJ2-2; 7 nucleotides agree with TRBD2. The length of the CDR3 is 13 residues. The junction had 2 bases not matched to a gene; V was cut back by 6 bases and J by 4 bases. Germline lookup yields CDR1 SGHDN and CDR2 FVKESK. The CDR3 spells CASRSGGTGELFF. DNA for the CDR3: TGTGCCAGCAGGTCGGGGGGCACCGGGGAGCTGTTTTTT.

This clone has only one observation. This chain uses TRBV9 with TRBJ1-1; tentative D call: TRBD1 (6 bases). CDR1 is SGDLS, CDR2 YYNGEE, per germline. The CDR3 is made up of 16 amino acids. The V end was cut by 0 bases, the J end by 1 base, with 13 bases between. The CDR3 region has the DNA TGTGCCAGCAGCGTAGCGGGGGGCGCCGGGAACACTGAAGCTTTCTTT. This gives the protein CASSVAGGAGNTEAFF.

This sequence joins TRBV2 and TRBJ2-4, with 9 bases identical to TRBD2. The germline V gene has CDR1 SNHLY and CDR2 FYNNEI. V lost 4 bases to trimming and J lost 3 bases; unmatched junction nucleotides: 4. The CDR3 extends over 15 amino acids. The CDR3 region has the DNA TGTGCCAGCAGTGGTGGTAGCGGGGGCAAAAACATTCAGTACTTC. Residues: CASSGGSGGKNIQYF.

This clone was counted a single time. CDR3 region: CASSLGLAAGNEQFF. The CDR3 DNA sequence: TGTGCCAGCAGCTTGGGACTAGCGGCGGGTAATGAGCAGTTCTTC. V usage is TRBV5-4 and J usage is TRBJ2-1; 9 nucleotides line up with TRBD2. The CDR3 spans 15 residues. V lost 0 bases, J lost 7 bases, and 5 bases stayed unmatched. CDR1 and CDR2 (germline): SGHNT, YYREEE (reference sequence).

V gene TRBV5-1 combines with J gene TRBJ1-2, with D possibly TRBD1 on 5 matching bases. The CDR3 sequence is 14 residues long. Per the germline V gene, CDR1 is SGHRS and CDR2 is YFSETQ. V was cut by 6 bases and J by 6 bases, with 18 bases left in between. CDR3 sequence (DNA): TGCGCCAGCAACCTACTAGGAGGGGCGAATGGCTACACCTTC. Amino acid sequence: CASNLLGGANGYTF.

The chain is built from TRBV5-1 and TRBJ2-6; D is perhaps TRBD2 (6 bases). Trimming shortened V by 3 bases and J by 0 bases, and 7 bases separated the two germline ends. The length of the CDR3 is 15 residues. Germline V lookup: CDR1 SGHRS, CDR2 YFSETQ. CDR3 sequence: CASSSGSSGANVLTF. The CDR3 DNA is TGCGCCAGCAGCTCCGGGAGCTCTGGGGCCAACGTCCTGACTTTC.

The chain links TRBV7-8 to TRBJ1-4; D unresolved. The CDR3 is 14 residues long. Trimming removed 3 bases from V and 6 bases from J, with 11 bases in between. Germline CDR1 and CDR2: SGHVS and FQNEAQ. In DNA, the CDR3 is TGTGCCAGCAGCTTGGTGCAGAGGGATGAAAAACTGTTTTTT. Translating gives CASSLVQRDEKLFF.